Only one count was recorded for the clone carrying this T cell receptor (beta chain). The sample belongs to a study of blood T cell repertoires in COVID-19. At the level of the study: There were acute and convalescent COVID-19 samples, and they came from the United States, Italy and Spain. T cells, B-cell-depleted T cells, or PBMCs supplied cDNA or gDNA.

The authors' processing: Scientists estimated how many nucleated cells there were by amplifying reference gene primers. Assay used: immunoSEQ multiplex PCR; TCRdb lists only in-frame clones, some missing. The DNA was the basis for D and trimming; V, J and clone size are from that table. The sample holds some 21,000 clones, about 83% seen once. Trimming shortened V by 4 bases and J by 8 bases, and 14 bases separated the two germline ends. The CDR3 contains 14 residues. Germline CDR1 and CDR2: MGHRA and YSYEKL. This clonotype was obtained from a human donor in a cohort sampled during active COVID-19. The rearrangement links TRBV4-1 to TRBJ1-4, with a weak D call TRBD1 (5 bases). The sample consisted of peripheral blood. The CDR3 nucleotides read TGCGCCAGCAGCCTAAATCGTGGGGGGGAAAAACTGTTTTTT. This encodes CASSLNRGGEKLFF.